This TCR beta chain emerged from a study of cytomegalovirus exposure and HLA in healthy donors. Study-wide results and caveats: In vitro, a few CMV-associated chains proved specific for CMV antigens. Accurate predictions that matched the HLA-A and HLA-B alleles of most subjects were reportedly made from TCR beta sequences.

Trimming removed 3 bases from V and 4 bases from J; junction bases left unmatched: 6. CDR3 length: 15 amino acids. Per germline, CDR1 WNHNN and CDR2 SYGVQD (reference sequence). A remark on this clone: Its antigen is unknown.

PCR involved 60 Vbeta and 13 Jbeta primers. The table came from immunoSEQ multiplex PCR; TCRdb's copy has only in-frame clones and leaves some out. The listing records approximately 150,000 clones. V usage is TRBV10-1 and J usage is TRBJ2-5, with 9 bases that match TRBD1. Material: PBMCs. The clonotype comes from a male donor in good health and CMV-seronegative. The CDR3 loop reads CASSDHRGRLETQYF. In DNA, the CDR3 is TGCGCCAGCAGTGATCACAGGGGGCGGTTAGAGACCCAGTACTTC.